This T cell receptor (beta chain) was captured in a study of blood T cell repertoires in COVID-19. Study overall: There were acute and convalescent COVID-19 samples, and they came from the United States, Italy and Spain. PBMCs, B-cell-depleted T cells, or T cells were the source of the cDNA or gDNA that made up the material.

Trimming pared 3 bases from V and 2 bases from J, leaving 9 bases between. The CDR3 sequence is 13 residues long. The germline V gene encodes CDR1 SQVTM and CDR2 ANQGSEA. In the authors' workflow: Estimates of nucleated cell counts were drawn from the amplification of reference gene primers. Repertoires were generated with immunoSEQ multiplex PCR, while TCRdb's copy carries only in-frame clones and drops some. V, J and clone size are those of that table, while D and trimming were read from the DNA. The sample shows about 130,000 clones, 80% to 90% of them seen only once. The rearrangement uses TRBV29-1 and TRBJ2-3; perhaps TRBD1 as D (6 bases). The receptor's source is a woman aged 60-70 years with acute or convalescent COVID-19. The specimen was peripheral blood. This CDR3 is CSVDRGNTDTQYF. In DNA, the CDR3 is TGCAGCGTTGACAGGGGTAACACAGATACGCAGTATTTT.